A single sample is the source of the 5 T cell receptor beta chains below, sequenced in a study of blood T cell repertoires in COVID-19 (dated by TCRdb to about 2020). The library was obtained by the immunoSEQ multiplex PCR assay. The clones in this table, taken by TCRdb from immuneACCESS, are in-frame only. Not every clone is retained; where verified, under half of the shortfall comes from an unresolved V gene, and the cause of the rest is unknown. This sample has more than 80,000 clones in its table, and 76% of those were observed once. 6% to 6.5% of the sample belongs to the ten largest clones. Sequencing used peripheral blood. The receptor set was obtained from a man older than 75 with COVID-19, enrolled during active disease.

The V and J genes are TRBV6-5 and TRBJ2-1; TRBD2 agrees at 16 bases. Germline V gives CDR1 MNHEY, CDR2 SVGAGI. V lost 2 bases, J lost 9 bases, and 4 bases stayed unmatched. The CDR3 contains 16 residues. Here the CDR3 reads CASSYGTSGRAGEQFF. The CDR3 bases are TGTGCCAGCAGTTACGGGACTAGCGGGAGGGCTGGTGAGCAGTTCTTC.

The chain has TRBV21-1 and TRBJ2-7; the table assigns TRBD1, which was not confirmed against the DNA. TRBV21-1 is a known pseudogene. The CDR3 has 16 amino acids. The CDR3 here is CASSKGSGTAPYEQYF. The CDR3 coding sequence is TGTGCCAGCAGCAAGGGCTCAGGAACCGCGCCCTACGAGCAGTACTTC.

V usage is TRBV28 and J usage is TRBJ2-7; 8 nucleotides agree with TRBD1. This CDR3 has 14 residues. With 6 bases clipped from V and 0 bases from J, the junction kept 4 bases outside the gene matches. Germline values: CDR1 MDHEN, CDR2 SYDVKM. The CDR3, as DNA: TGTGCCAGCAGATGGACAGGGAGCTCCTACGAGCAGTACTTC. Protein product: CASRWTGSSYEQYF.

This clone was detected ten times or more. The CDR3 loop is CASSPSSGTSYEQYF. In DNA, the CDR3 is TGTGCCAGCAGCCCTTCTAGCGGGACCTCCTACGAGCAGTACTTC. V and J are TRBV3-1 (or the pseudogene TRBV3-2) and TRBJ2-7, with TRBD2 matching over 9 bases. This CDR3 spans 15 amino acids. Germline CDR1 reads LGHDT; CDR2 reads YNNKEL (reference sequence). J lost 0 bases, V lost 4 bases, and 4 bases had no gene match.

The V gene is TRBV7-9, the J gene TRBJ2-1; D remains ambiguous. This CDR3 spans 13 amino acids. Germline V gives CDR1 SEHNR, CDR2 FQNEAQ (reference sequence). V lost 4 bases and J 6 bases, leaving 10 bases between the germline ends. The CDR3 DNA follows: TGTGCCAGCAGCTCTCTAAGTACCAATGAGCAGTTCTTC. Protein product: CASSSLSTNEQFF. Combining the CDR3 with reference TRBV7-9 and TRBJ2-1 gives the whole variable domain DTGVSQNPRHKITKRGQNVTFRCDPISEHNRLYWYRQTLGQGPEFLTYFQNEAQLEKSRLLSDRFSAERPKGSFSTLEIQRTEQGDSAMYLCASSSLSTNEQFFGPGTRLTVL.